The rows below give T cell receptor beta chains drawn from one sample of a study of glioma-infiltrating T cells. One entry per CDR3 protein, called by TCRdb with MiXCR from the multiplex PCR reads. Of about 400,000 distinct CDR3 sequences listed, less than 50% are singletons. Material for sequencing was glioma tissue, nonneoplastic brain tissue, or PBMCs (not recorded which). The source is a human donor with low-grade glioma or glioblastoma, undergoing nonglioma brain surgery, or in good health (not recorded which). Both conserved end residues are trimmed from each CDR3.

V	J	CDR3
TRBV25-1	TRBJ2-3	ASIPDSQDTQY
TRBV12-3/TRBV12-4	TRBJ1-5	AGSRANQPQH
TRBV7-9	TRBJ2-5	ASSVAGTEGETQY
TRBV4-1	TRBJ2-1	ASSQHAPGQAPDEQF
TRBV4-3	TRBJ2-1	ASSQRTSGHPENEQF
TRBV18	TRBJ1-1	ASSPPDVDTEAF
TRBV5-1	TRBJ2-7	ASSSARTTSSYEQY
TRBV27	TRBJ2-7	ARTLWASGRAAYEQY
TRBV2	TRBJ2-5	ASSESHRTGEETQY
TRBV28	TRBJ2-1	ASGLRLAGVTYNEQF